The 5 T cell receptor beta chains reported below all come from one sample, sequenced in a study of blood T cell repertoires in COVID-19. Sequenced by immunoSEQ multiplex PCR; TCRdb stores in-frame clones only, minus some. In the table there are some 130,000 clones, 85% to 90% of which are singletons. The specimen was peripheral blood. These receptors were collected from a man in his 60s with COVID-19, enrolled during active disease.

V and J are TRBV28 and TRBJ1-1; D remains ambiguous. CDR1 MDHEN and CDR2 SYDVKM come from the germline V gene. Trimming took off 3 bases at V and 5 bases at J, with 4 bases between the two ends. CDR3 length: 11 residues. CDR3 bases: TGTGCCAGCAGTTTCCGGACTGAAGCTTTCTTT. It yields the protein CASSFRTEAFF. Together with reference TRBV28 and TRBJ1-1, the CDR3 gives the full variable domain: DVKVTQSSRYLVKRTGEKVFLECVQDMDHENMFWYRQDPGLGLRLIYFSYDVKMKEKGDIPEGYSVSREKKERFSLILESASTNQTSMYLCASSFRTEAFFGQGTRLTVV.

V is TRBV10-3 and J is TRBJ1-2, with D perhaps matching TRBD1 (5 bases). Germline CDR1 ENHRY, CDR2 SYGVKD. The germline V and J ends were trimmed by 7 bases and 3 bases, with 18 bases remaining between them. The CDR3 is 15 residues long. The CDR3 nucleotides read TGTGCCATCACCGACCGTATGACAGTCCACTATGGCTACACCTTC. It codes for CAITDRMTVHYGYTF.

The chain joins TRBV5-6 to TRBJ1-1, with D uncertain. The CDR3 has 15 residues. The germline V gene has CDR1 SGHDT and CDR2 YYEEEE. V was shortened by 0 bases and J by 0 bases, with 9 bases between the two germline ends. In nucleotides, the CDR3 is TGTGCCAGCAGCTTGGCCGAGTTCATGAACACTGAAGCTTTCTTT. Its protein is CASSLAEFMNTEAFF.

The chain combines TRBV3-1 (or the pseudogene TRBV3-2) with TRBJ2-4, with TRBD2 identical over 10 bases. CDR3 length equals 16 residues. The V gene's germline CDR1 is LGHDT and CDR2 YNNKEL (reference sequence). V shed 3 bases and J 8 bases; nucleotides not matched to a gene: 10. The CDR3 DNA is TGTGCCAGCAGCCAGTCCAGCGGGGGGGCGTGGGACATTCAGTACTTC. Amino acids: CASSQSSGGAWDIQYF.

The chain couples TRBV7-8 to TRBJ2-2; D perhaps matches TRBD2 (7 bases). V was shortened by 1 base and J by 3 bases, with 9 bases between the two germline ends. Germline-derived CDR1 and CDR2 are SGHVS and FQNEAQ. The CDR3 is made up of 15 amino acids. The CDR3 loop is CASSLGGGHTGELFF. CDR3 nucleotide sequence: TGTGCCAGCAGCTTAGGGGGGGGCCACACCGGGGAGCTGTTTTTT.